This note documents a single T cell receptor (beta chain) sequence. Per the study methods: Counts of nucleated cells, estimated from reference gene primer amplification, were obtained. This table comes from immunoSEQ multiplex PCR, and its TCRdb copy is limited to in-frame clones, with some not included. V, J and clone size were drawn from that table, and D and trimming were deduced from the DNA. In the table there are some 300,000 clones, around 84% of which are singletons. This specimen belongs to a study of blood T cell repertoires in COVID-19. The wider study: Italy, Spain and the United States were the sources of the convalescent and acute COVID-19 samples. T cells, B-cell-depleted T cells, or PBMCs supplied cDNA or gDNA.

V lost 1 base and J 5 bases, leaving 9 bases between the germline ends. This CDR3 has 14 residues. CDR1 is SEHNR and CDR2 is FQNEAQ in the germline V gene (reference sequence). Sequenced sample: peripheral blood. The chain uses TRBV7-9 and TRBJ2-1; the D is unclear. This clonotype was obtained from a man aged 70-80 years with acute or convalescent COVID-19. The CDR3 sequence: CASSLELRNNEQFF. The CDR3 DNA reads as TGTGCCAGCAGCTTAGAACTAAGGAACAATGAGCAGTTCTTC.